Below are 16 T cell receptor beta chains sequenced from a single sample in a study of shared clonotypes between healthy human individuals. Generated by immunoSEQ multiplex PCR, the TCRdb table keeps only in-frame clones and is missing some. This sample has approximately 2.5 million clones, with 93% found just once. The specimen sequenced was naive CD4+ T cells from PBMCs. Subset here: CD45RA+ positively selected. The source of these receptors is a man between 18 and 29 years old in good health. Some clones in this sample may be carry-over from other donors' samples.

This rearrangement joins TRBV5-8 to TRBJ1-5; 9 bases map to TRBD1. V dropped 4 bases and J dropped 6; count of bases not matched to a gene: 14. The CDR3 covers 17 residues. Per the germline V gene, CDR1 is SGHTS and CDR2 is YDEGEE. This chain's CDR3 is CASSGGTGQTHGQPQHF. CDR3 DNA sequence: TGTGCCAGCAGCGGCGGGACAGGGCAAACACACGGTCAGCCCCAGCATTTT.

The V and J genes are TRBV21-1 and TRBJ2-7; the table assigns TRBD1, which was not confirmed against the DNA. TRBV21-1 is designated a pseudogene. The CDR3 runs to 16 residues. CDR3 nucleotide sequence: TGTGCCAGCAGCAGACTAAAGGGGGACCCATCCTACGAGCAGTACTTC. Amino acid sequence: CASSRLKGDPSYEQYF.

The CDR3 DNA reads TGTGCCTGGAGCAAGGACAGCAGCAATCAGCCCCAGCATTTT. Amino acid sequence: CAWSKDSSNQPQHF. J is TRBJ1-5 and V is TRBV30; possible D gene TRBD1, 6 bases. Germline V gene sequence: CDR1 GTSNPN, CDR2 SVGIG (reference sequence). The CDR3 contains 14 residues. Trimming shortened V by 3 bases and J by 1 base, and 10 bases separated the two germline ends.

This CDR3 is CASSEERPPGWETQYF. For the CDR3, the DNA is TGTGCCAGCAGTGAAGAGAGGCCACCGGGGTGGGAGACCCAGTACTTC. J is TRBJ2-5 and V is TRBV6-1; tentative D call: TRBD2 (5 bases). The CDR3 is 16 amino acids. Germline V gene sequence: CDR1 MNHNS, CDR2 SASEGT. The V end lost 1 base, the J end lost 5 bases, and 17 bases lay between the germline ends.

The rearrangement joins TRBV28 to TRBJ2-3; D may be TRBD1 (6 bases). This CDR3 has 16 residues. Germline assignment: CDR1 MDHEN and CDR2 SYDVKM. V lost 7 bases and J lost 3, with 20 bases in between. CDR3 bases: TGTGCCAGCACTCTCTATGAGGACAGCCCAACAGATACGCAGTATTTT. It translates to CASTLYEDSPTDTQYF.

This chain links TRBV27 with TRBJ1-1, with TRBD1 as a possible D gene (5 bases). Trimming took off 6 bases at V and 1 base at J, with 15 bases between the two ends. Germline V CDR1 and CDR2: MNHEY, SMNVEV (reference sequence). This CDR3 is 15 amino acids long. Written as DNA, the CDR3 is TGTGCCAGCAGCCCCGGGACCTTAGGGAACACTGAAGCTTTCTTT. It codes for CASSPGTLGNTEAFF.

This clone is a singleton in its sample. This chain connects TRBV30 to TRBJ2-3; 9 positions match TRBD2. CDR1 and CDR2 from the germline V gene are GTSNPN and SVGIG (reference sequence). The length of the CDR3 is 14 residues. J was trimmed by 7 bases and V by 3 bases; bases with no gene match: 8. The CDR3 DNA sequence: TGTGCCTGGAGCATAGCGGGGGCCCGGAATACGCAGTATTTT. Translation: CAWSIAGARNTQYF.

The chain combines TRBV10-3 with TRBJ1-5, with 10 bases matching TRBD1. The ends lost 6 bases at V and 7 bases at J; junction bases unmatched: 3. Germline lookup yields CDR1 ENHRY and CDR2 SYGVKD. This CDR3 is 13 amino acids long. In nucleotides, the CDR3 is TGTGCCATCAGCCCGGACAGGGGGCAGCCCCAGCATTTT. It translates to CAISPDRGQPQHF.

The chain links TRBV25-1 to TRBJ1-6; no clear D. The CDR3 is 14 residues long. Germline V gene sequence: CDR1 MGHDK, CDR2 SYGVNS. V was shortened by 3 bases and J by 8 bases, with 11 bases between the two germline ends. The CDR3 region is CASSEKRVHSPLHF. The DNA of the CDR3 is TGTGCCAGCAGTGAGAAGAGGGTTCATTCACCCCTCCACTTT.

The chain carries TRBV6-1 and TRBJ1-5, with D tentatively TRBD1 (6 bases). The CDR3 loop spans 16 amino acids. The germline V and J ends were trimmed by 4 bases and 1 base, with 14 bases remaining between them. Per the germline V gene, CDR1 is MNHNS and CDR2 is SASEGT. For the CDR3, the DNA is TGTGCCAGCAGTGCTACGGACAGAAAGAGCAATCAGCCCCAGCATTTT. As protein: CASSATDRKSNQPQHF.

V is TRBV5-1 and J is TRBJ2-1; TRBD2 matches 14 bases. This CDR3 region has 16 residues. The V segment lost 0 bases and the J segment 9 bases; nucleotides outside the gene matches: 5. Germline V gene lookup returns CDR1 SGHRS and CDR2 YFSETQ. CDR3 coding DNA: TGCGCCAGCAGCTTGGCTCCGGGACTAGCGGGAGTTGAGCAGTTCTTC. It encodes CASSLAPGLAGVEQFF.

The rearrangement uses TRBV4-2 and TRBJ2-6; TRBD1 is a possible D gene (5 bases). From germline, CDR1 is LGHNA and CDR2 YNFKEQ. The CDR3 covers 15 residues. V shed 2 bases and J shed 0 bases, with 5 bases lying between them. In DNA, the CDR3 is TGTGCCAGCAGCCAACAGGGCTCTGGGGCCAACGTCCTGACTTTC. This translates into CASSQQGSGANVLTF.

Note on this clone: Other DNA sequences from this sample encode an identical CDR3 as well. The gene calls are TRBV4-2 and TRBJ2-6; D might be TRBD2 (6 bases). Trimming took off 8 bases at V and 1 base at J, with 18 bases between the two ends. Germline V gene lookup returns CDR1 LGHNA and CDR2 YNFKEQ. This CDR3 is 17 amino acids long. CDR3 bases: TGTGCCAGCCAAGAGGGACGGGGGTTATCTGGGGCCAACGTCCTGACTTTC. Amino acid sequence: CASQEGRGLSGANVLTF.

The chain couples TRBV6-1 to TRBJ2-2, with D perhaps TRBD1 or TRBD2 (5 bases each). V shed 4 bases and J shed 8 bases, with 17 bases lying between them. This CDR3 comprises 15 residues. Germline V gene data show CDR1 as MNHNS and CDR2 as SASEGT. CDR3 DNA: TGTGCCAGCAGTGCCTACTCCGGGGCCCAAGGGGAGCTGTTTTTT. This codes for CASSAYSGAQGELFF.

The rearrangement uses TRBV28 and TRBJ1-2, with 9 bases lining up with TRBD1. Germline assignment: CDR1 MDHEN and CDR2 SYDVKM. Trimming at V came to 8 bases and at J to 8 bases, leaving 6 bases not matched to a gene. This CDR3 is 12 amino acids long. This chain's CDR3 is CASEETGGGYTF. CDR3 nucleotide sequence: TGTGCCAGCGAAGAAACAGGGGGCGGCTACACCTTC.

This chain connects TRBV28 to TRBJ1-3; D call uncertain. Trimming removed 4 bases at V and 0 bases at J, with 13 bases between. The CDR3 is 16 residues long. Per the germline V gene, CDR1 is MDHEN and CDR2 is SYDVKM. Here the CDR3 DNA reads TGTGCCAGCAGTTACGGACGGCGCCTCTCTGGAAACACCATATATTTT. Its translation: CASSYGRRLSGNTIYF.